The next 29 T cell receptor beta chains were all read from a single sample in a study of vaccination effects on CD4 cells after COVID-19. Their cognate antigens are unknown. The protocol was immunoSEQ multiplex PCR, while the TCRdb copy is restricted to in-frame clones and leaves out a portion. The top ten hold roughly 1.6% of the sample, which has some 69,000 clones, around 69% seen once. Before sequencing took place, the ViraFEST assay used viral peptide pools to expand antigen-specific CD4+ T cells. Culturing for roughly 10 days preceded CD4+ T cell isolation. Each participant was administered two doses of either the BNT162b2 or the mRNA-1273 vaccine. The source material was CD4+ T cells from PBMCs cultured with HCoV-229E spike peptides, sampled after COVID-19 vaccination. Receptors originate from a human donor who received a COVID-19 vaccine.

The rearrangement joins TRBV19 to TRBJ1-5; 7 nucleotides line up with TRBD1. Germline V gene sequence: CDR1 LNHDA, CDR2 SQIVND (reference sequence). There are 15 residues in the CDR3. The V gene end was trimmed by 0 bases and the J gene end by 1 base; junction bases not matched to a gene: 0. CDR3 in DNA: TGTGCCAGTAGTATAGAACAGGGGAGCAATCAGCCCCAGCATTTT. As protein: CASSIEQGSNQPQHF.

The V gene is TRBV4-3, the J gene TRBJ1-4; 8 bases agree with TRBD1. The CDR3 runs 16 residues. V was pared by 3 bases and J by 4 bases, with 7 bases of the junction left unmatched. Germline CDR1 and CDR2: LGHNA and YSLEER. The CDR3 loop reads CASSQNHRGFNEKLFF. The CDR3 DNA reads as TGCGCCAGCAGCCAGAACCACAGGGGGTTTAATGAAAAACTGTTTTTT.

V gene TRBV7-9 combines with J gene TRBJ1-2; no clear D. Germline loops: CDR1 SEHNR, CDR2 FQNEAQ (reference sequence). The ends were cut back, 5 bases at V and 6 bases at J, with 13 bases in the middle. This CDR3 region has 13 residues. The CDR3 DNA reads TGTGCCAGCAGCCCCATAATCGGGAATGGCTACACCTTC. Protein: CASSPIIGNGYTF. Looking up the rest from reference TRBV7-9 and TRBJ1-2 gives the full variable domain: DTGVSQNPRHKITKRGQNVTFRCDPISEHNRLYWYRQTLGQGPEFLTYFQNEAQLEKSRLLSDRFSAERPKGSFSTLEIQRTEQGDSAMYLCASSPIIGNGYTFGSGTRLTVV.

V and J are TRBV24-1 and TRBJ2-3; 8 bases match TRBD1. Losses at the gene ends were 1 base for V and 1 base for J; bases not matched to a gene: 3. The CDR3 is 16 amino acids. Germline V CDR1 and CDR2: KGHDR, SFDVKD. CDR3 in DNA: TGTGCCACCAGTGATTTCAGACAGGGGCGCACAGATACGCAGTATTTT. As protein: CATSDFRQGRTDTQYF.

The chain combines TRBV5-4 with TRBJ2-1, with 13 bases aligning to TRBD2. The CDR3 runs 16 residues. CDR1 SGHNT and CDR2 YYREEE come from the germline V gene (reference sequence). The junction had 8 bases not matched to a gene; V was cut back by 6 bases and J by 5 bases. DNA of the CDR3: TGTGCCAGCAACCCGAAGGGACTAGCGGGGAACAATGAGCAGTTCTTC. Its protein is CASNPKGLAGNNEQFF.

CDR3 DNA sequence: TGTGCCAGCAGCCAAGTGCAGGGCGGCGAGCAGTACGTC. This encodes CASSQVQGGEQYV. This chain links TRBV3-1 (or the pseudogene TRBV3-2) with TRBJ2-7, with a possible D match to TRBD1 (5 bases). CDR1 LGHDT and CDR2 YNNKEL come from the germline V gene (reference sequence). Between the trimmed V and J ends, which lost 1 base and 6 bases, there was a span of 10 bases. This CDR3 spans 13 amino acids.

The chain links TRBV6-4 to TRBJ2-2, with D uncertain. V was clipped by 7 bases and J by 0 bases, with 9 bases between them. CDR1 is MRHNA and CDR2 is SNTAGT in the germline V gene. The length of the CDR3 is 14 residues. This CDR3 is CASKQMANTGELFF. DNA for the CDR3: TGTGCCAGCAAACAGATGGCGAACACCGGGGAGCTGTTTTTT.

The rearrangement joins TRBV24-1 to TRBJ2-1; 9 nucleotides line up with TRBD1. This CDR3 comprises 16 residues. Trimming cost V 2 bases and J 12 bases; bases outside gene matches: 13. Germline V gene lookup returns CDR1 KGHDR and CDR2 SFDVKD. CDR3 nucleotides: TGTGCCACCAGTGATTATAACCGGGACAGGGTTTTCGTGCAGTTCTTC. Translating it yields CATSDYNRDRVFVQFF.

The chain employs TRBV12-3 or TRBV12-4 and TRBJ1-2, with TRBD1 as a possible D gene (5 bases). The CDR3 contains 12 residues. Trimming stripped 6 bases from V and 4 bases from J, with 9 bases between. The CDR3 here is CASSPDSYGYTF. The CDR3 DNA follows: TGTGCCAGCAGCCCAGACAGCTATGGCTACACCTTC.

This chain uses TRBV4-3 with TRBJ1-6; a weak D match, TRBD1 (6 bases). CDR1 and CDR2 (germline): LGHNA, YSLEER. Trimming took 1 base from V and 13 from J, leaving 14 bases between them. The CDR3 sequence is 14 residues long. The CDR3 protein is CASSQAAGAWPLHF. CDR3 nucleotides: TGCGCCAGCAGCCAAGCCGCGGGGGCTTGGCCCCTCCACTTT.

The chain links TRBV4-1 to TRBJ1-3, with TRBD1 as a possible D gene (5 bases). Germline CDR1 MGHRA, CDR2 YSYEKL. Deletions cut 2 bases from V and 3 bases from J, with 11 bases between. The CDR3 sequence is 15 residues long. The CDR3 spells CASSQTRDFGNTIYF. CDR3 sequence (DNA): TGCGCCAGCAGCCAAACCCGGGACTTTGGAAACACCATATATTTT.

This sequence joins TRBV7-9 and TRBJ2-7; 7 bases are a match to TRBD2. In germline, CDR1 is SEHNR, CDR2 FQNEAQ (reference sequence). This CDR3 is built from 15 residues. V shed 6 bases, J shed 7 bases, and the junction held 15 bases outside the gene matches. In DNA, the CDR3 is TGTGCCAGCAGTTCGCCGGGACTACCATCTGGAGAGCAGTACGTC. Its protein is CASSSPGLPSGEQYV.

The chain joins TRBV7-6 to TRBJ2-3; possibly TRBD1 for D (6 bases). The CDR3 contains 16 residues. Trimming stripped 0 bases from V and 3 bases from J, with 13 bases between. Germline V gene data show CDR1 as SGHVS and CDR2 as FNYEAQ. The CDR3 reads CASSLAPQGITDTQYF. CDR3 sequence (DNA): TGTGCCAGCAGCTTAGCGCCACAGGGAATAACAGATACGCAGTATTTT.

J is TRBJ2-3 and V is TRBV7-9; TRBD2 matches at 11 bases. CDR3 size: 15 residues. The germline CDR1 and CDR2 sequences are SEHNR and FQNEAQ (reference sequence). V lost 2 bases to trimming and J lost 4 bases; unmatched junction nucleotides: 2. CDR3: CASSLIAGGSDTQYF. CDR3 coding DNA: TGTGCCAGCAGCTTAATAGCGGGGGGGTCAGATACGCAGTATTTT.

J is TRBJ2-7 and V is TRBV18; 7 bases align to TRBD1. The CDR3 is made up of 13 amino acids. The germline CDR1 and CDR2 sequences are KGHSH and LQKENI. J gave up 6 bases and V 4 bases, and 6 bases lay outside the gene matches. The CDR3 spells CASSQGQAIEQYV. The CDR3 DNA is TGTGCCAGCTCACAAGGACAGGCTATCGAGCAGTACGTC.

The chain links TRBV5-1 to TRBJ1-2; tentatively, D is TRBD1 (5 bases). CDR1 is SGHRS, CDR2 YFSETQ, per germline. There are 13 residues in the CDR3. V was pared by 5 bases and J by 1 base, with 9 bases between. The CDR3 region is CASRAGINYGYTF. The CDR3, as DNA: TGCGCCAGCAGGGCAGGGATTAACTATGGCTACACCTTC.

The chain recombines TRBV10-3 with TRBJ1-1; D gene unclear. CDR1 is ENHRY, CDR2 SYGVKD, per germline. Trimming stripped 4 bases from V and 5 bases from J, with 17 bases between. The CDR3 contains 15 residues. CDR3 amino acids: CAISVRQISSTEAFF. In DNA form, the CDR3 reads TGTGCCATCAGTGTTCGTCAGATTAGTAGTACTGAAGCTTTCTTT.

The chain is built from TRBV29-1 and TRBJ2-1; perhaps TRBD2 as D (7 bases). The V and J ends lost 1 base and 0 bases respectively, with 13 bases between them. Germline values: CDR1 SQVTM, CDR2 ANQGSEA. The CDR3 is 16 amino acids. The CDR3 region is CSVEVGGGSSYNEQFF. In nucleotides, the CDR3 is TGCAGCGTTGAAGTTGGGGGGGGCAGCTCCTACAATGAGCAGTTCTTC.

The rearrangement uses TRBV7-9 and TRBJ2-2, with D perhaps TRBD1 (6 bases). Trimming took off 4 bases at V and 3 bases at J, with 18 bases between the two ends. From germline, CDR1 is SEHNR and CDR2 FQNEAQ (reference sequence). The CDR3 totals 17 residues. The CDR3 region is CASSYPRQGSHTGELFF. The DNA of the CDR3 is TGTGCCAGCAGCTACCCACGCCAGGGGTCCCACACCGGGGAGCTGTTTTTT.

The J gene is TRBJ2-2, the V gene TRBV6-4, with 7 bases identical to TRBD2. This CDR3 is built from 14 residues. CDR1 and CDR2 (germline): MRHNA, SNTAGT. V gave up 6 bases and J gave up 5 bases; unmatched junction bases: 6. The CDR3 DNA follows: TGTGCCAGCAGACCACTAGCGCTTACCGGGGAGCTGTTTTTT. Protein: CASRPLALTGELFF.

The gene calls are TRBV19 and TRBJ2-3, with D perhaps TRBD1 (5 bases). Germline V gene data show CDR1 as LNHDA and CDR2 as SQIVND (reference sequence). Trimming pared 5 bases from V and 2 bases from J, leaving 8 bases between. The CDR3 sequence is 13 residues long. The CDR3, as DNA: TGTGCCAGTAGTCAAGGGGTCACAGATACGCAGTATTTT. Its protein is CASSQGVTDTQYF.

The chain has TRBV6-2 or TRBV6-3 and TRBJ1-1; no reliable D call. V dropped 2 bases and J dropped 1 base, with 8 bases sitting between them. CDR1 and CDR2 (germline): MNHEY, SVGEGT. There are 14 residues in the CDR3. DNA of the CDR3: TGTGCCAGCAGTTACGTACAGCGGAACACTGAAGCTTTCTTT. Translating it yields CASSYVQRNTEAFF.

The V call is TRBV19, the J call TRBJ1-1; 9 bases align to TRBD1. The CDR3 consists of 16 residues. Germline V CDR1 and CDR2: LNHDA, SQIVND (reference sequence). Losses at the gene ends were 4 bases for V and 0 bases for J; bases not matched to a gene: 6. The CDR3 sequence is CASSTRTGEMNTEAFF. CDR3 DNA: TGTGCCAGTAGTACAAGGACAGGGGAAATGAACACTGAAGCTTTCTTT. Full variable domain (outside the CDR3, taken from reference TRBV19 and TRBJ1-1): DGGITQSPKYLFRKEGQNVTLSCEQNLNHDAMYWYRQDPGQGLRLIYYSQIVNDFQKGDIAEGYSVSREKKESFPLTVTSAQKNPTAFYLCASSTRTGEMNTEAFFGQGTRLTVV.

The rearrangement uses TRBV4-1 and TRBJ1-5; D uncertain. The CDR3 runs 17 residues. Germline CDR1 and CDR2: MGHRA and YSYEKL. Trimming cost V 0 bases and J 2 bases, with 14 bases left between them. The CDR3 bases are TGCGCCAGCAGCCAAGAAATCGGCAGAATGGGCAATCAGCCCCAGCATTTT. Translated: CASSQEIGRMGNQPQHF.

The genes are TRBV21-1 and TRBJ1-2; the table's D gene call, TRBD1, was not cross checked with the DNA. TRBV21-1 is a pseudogene. This CDR3 region has 17 residues. CDR3 nucleotide sequence: TGTGCCAGCAGCAGTACGGAAAGGGGCCTCACTAACTATGGCTACACCTTC. This gives the protein CASSSTERGLTNYGYTF.

The chain links TRBV6-5 to TRBJ1-6; D unclear. Between the trimmed V and J ends, which lost 6 bases and 0 bases, there was a span of 3 bases. This CDR3 is 13 amino acids long. Germline V lookup: CDR1 MNHEY, CDR2 SVGAGI. In DNA, the CDR3 is TGTGCCAGCAGGGGCTCCTATAATTCACCCCTCCACTTT. Translation gives CASRGSYNSPLHF.

V is TRBV28 and J is TRBJ1-3, with TRBD1 identical over 8 bases. Germline V CDR1 and CDR2: MDHEN, SYDVKM. The CDR3 is 17 amino acids. Trimming took 2 bases from V and 0 from J; bases not matched to a gene: 6. Written as DNA, the CDR3 is TGTGCCAGCAGTTTAGGACAGGGTAAAGGCTCTGGAAACACCATATATTTT. It translates to CASSLGQGKGSGNTIYF.

V is TRBV5-1 and J is TRBJ2-7; perhaps TRBD1 as D (6 bases). V was shortened by 4 bases and J by 6 bases, with 14 bases between the two germline ends. Germline loops: CDR1 SGHRS, CDR2 YFSETQ. The CDR3 contains 13 residues. CDR3 DNA: TGCGCCAGCAGCGACGGGACACATCGCGAGCAGTACGTC. Protein product: CASSDGTHREQYV.

V usage is TRBV18 and J usage is TRBJ2-5; 7 bases map to TRBD2. Germline values: CDR1 KGHSH, CDR2 LQKENI. The CDR3 has 14 residues. With V trimmed by 2 bases and J by 5 bases, 5 bases remained unmatched. CDR3 sequence reads: CASSPKTSLETQYF. As DNA, the CDR3 is TGTGCCAGCTCACCAAAGACTAGCCTGGAGACCCAGTACTTC.